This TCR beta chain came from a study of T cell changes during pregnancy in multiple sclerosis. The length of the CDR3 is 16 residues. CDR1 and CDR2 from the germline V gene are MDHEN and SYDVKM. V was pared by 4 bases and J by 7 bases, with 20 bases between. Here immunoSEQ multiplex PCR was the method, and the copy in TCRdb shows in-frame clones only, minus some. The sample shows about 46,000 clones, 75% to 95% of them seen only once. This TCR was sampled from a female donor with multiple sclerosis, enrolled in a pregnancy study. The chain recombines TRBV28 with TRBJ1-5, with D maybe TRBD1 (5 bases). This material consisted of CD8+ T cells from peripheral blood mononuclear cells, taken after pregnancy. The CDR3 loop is CASSSGWGGRRQPQHF. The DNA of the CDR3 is TGTGCCAGCAGTTCCGGGTGGGGGGGTCGGCGACAGCCCCAGCATTTT.